This entry is about one TCR beta chain. What it recognizes is unknown. The repertoire was sequenced with immunoSEQ multiplex PCR; TCRdb's copy has only in-frame clones and lacks some. Among 46,000 or so clones, 60% to 85% were seen once, and the ten largest hold roughly 7%. This sample was taken from a study of T cell responses to AZD1222 COVID-19 vaccine. Losses at the gene ends were 0 bases for V and 5 bases for J; bases not matched to a gene: 6. Germline assignment: CDR1 LNHNV and CDR2 YYDKDF (reference sequence). There are 15 residues in the CDR3. Regarding the study as a whole: Researchers report vaccine-associated CD4 TCRs spanning spike, with dominance at 160-218 and 743-854.

The receptor was isolated from an adult in good health. This specimen consisted of peripheral blood, obtained on day 0 of AZD1222 vaccination. V usage is TRBV15 and J usage is TRBJ1-1, with 7 bases matching TRBD1. The CDR3 nucleotides read TGTGCCACCAGCAGAGATCAGCAGGGGGGAACTGAAGCTTTCTTT. Amino acids: CATSRDQQGGTEAFF.